Listed here are 27 T cell receptor beta chains from one sample, sequenced in a study of sequential checkpoint blockade in melanoma. TCRdb's copy holds only in-frame clones and misses some; the assay was immunoSEQ multiplex PCR. The data contain 34,000 or so clones, more than 65% of them singletons. The treatment is: randomized to nivolumab then ipilimumab (arm A) or the reverse (arm B). The material sequenced was CD8+ T cells sorted from blood (inferred from file names), taken from a patient given nivolumab and ipilimumab in sequence. Receptors were obtained from a human donor with melanoma.

The chain recombines TRBV27 with TRBJ2-5; the D gene is possibly TRBD2 (7 bases). The CDR3 runs to 15 residues. Germline V gives CDR1 MNHEY, CDR2 SMNVEV (reference sequence). Trimming left V 5 bases short and J 2 bases short, with 15 bases between. CDR3 residues: CASSLIRGAQETQYF. Here the CDR3 DNA reads TGTGCCAGCAGTCTTATTCGGGGGGCGCAAGAGACCCAGTACTTC.

This CDR3 reads CAISESLVVYGYTF. CDR3 nucleotide sequence: TGTGCCATCAGTGAGTCACTGGTCGTGTATGGCTACACCTTC. The chain has TRBV10-3 and TRBJ1-2; no definite D call. This CDR3 is 14 amino acids long. V was pared by 0 bases and J by 5 bases, with 10 bases between. CDR1 is ENHRY, CDR2 SYGVKD, per germline.

The table lists this clone with a few counts. J is TRBJ2-5 and V is TRBV4-1; maybe TRBD1 (5 bases). This CDR3 contains 15 residues. Trimming pared 3 bases from V and 2 bases from J, leaving 13 bases between. Per germline, CDR1 MGHRA and CDR2 YSYEKL. CDR3 in DNA: TGCGCCAGCAGCCACCGCACAGGCGGTCAAGAGACCCAGTACTTC. Its protein is CASSHRTGGQETQYF.

The chain has TRBV2 and TRBJ2-2, with 9 bases matching TRBD2. This CDR3 comprises 15 residues. V lost 3 bases, J lost 5 bases, and 4 bases stayed unmatched. Germline CDR1 and CDR2: SNHLY and FYNNEI. The CDR3 is CASSDGLAGTGELFF. The DNA for the CDR3 is TGTGCCAGCAGTGATGGGCTAGCGGGGACCGGGGAGCTGTTTTTT.

The V gene is TRBV6-1, the J gene TRBJ2-7, with 10 positions matching TRBD1. Trimming cost V 4 bases and J 2 bases; bases outside gene matches: 5. The germline V gene has CDR1 MNHNS and CDR2 SASEGT. The CDR3 runs 15 residues. The CDR3 here is CASSVGDRGTYEQYF. In DNA, the CDR3 is TGTGCCAGCAGTGTGGGGGACAGGGGAACCTACGAGCAGTACTTC.

The rearrangement joins TRBV27 to TRBJ2-7; D not resolved. The CDR3 contains 13 residues. V was trimmed by 3 bases and J by 2 bases, leaving 8 bases between them. Germline V gene sequence: CDR1 MNHEY, CDR2 SMNVEV (reference sequence). In nucleotides, the CDR3 is TGTGCCAGCAGTTTGGCCTCCCCCTACGAGCAGTACTTC. Translation gives CASSLASPYEQYF.

V is TRBV19 and J is TRBJ1-1, with D tentatively TRBD1 (5 bases). Trimming pared 3 bases from V and 5 bases from J, leaving 10 bases between. Per the germline V gene, CDR1 is LNHDA and CDR2 is SQIVND (reference sequence). This CDR3 comprises 13 residues. The CDR3 bases are TGTGCCAGTAGTATGGCCCCAGGGACTGAAGCTTTCTTT. Protein sequence: CASSMAPGTEAFF.

This clone was observed a single time. This chain links TRBV15 with TRBJ1-2; TRBD1 aligns across 10 bases. The V segment lost 2 bases and the J segment 7 bases; nucleotides outside the gene matches: 7. Germline V gives CDR1 LNHNV, CDR2 YYDKDF (reference sequence). The CDR3 loop spans 15 amino acids. CDR3 sequence (DNA): TGTGCCACCAGCAGAAGTAGACAGGGGGCTGGTGGCTACACCTTC. Translation gives CATSRSRQGAGGYTF.

The J gene is TRBJ2-1, the V gene TRBV2, with TRBD2 identical over 12 bases. Losses at the gene ends were 2 bases for V and 0 bases for J; bases not matched to a gene: 5. Germline values: CDR1 SNHLY, CDR2 FYNNEI. The CDR3 is 18 residues long. The CDR3 DNA reads TGTGCCAGCAGTGAAAGGCTAGCGGGGGGGAGCTCCTACAATGAGCAGTTCTTC. Protein product: CASSERLAGGSSYNEQFF.

This rearrangement joins TRBV23-1 to TRBJ2-5; 8 bases fit TRBD2. TRBV23-1 is an ORF; its function is uncertain. The CDR3 loop spans 15 amino acids. Trimming took 2 bases from V and 2 from J; bases not matched to a gene: 4. The CDR3 DNA is TGCGCCAGCAGTCAAGTGCCTAGCGGGCAAGAGACCCAGTACTTC. It yields the protein CASSQVPSGQETQYF.

The chain links TRBV7-2 to TRBJ1-1, with D possibly being TRBD1 (6 bases). The CDR3 runs 13 residues. The germline V gene has CDR1 SGHTA and CDR2 FQGNSA. V was pared by 1 base and J by 6 bases, with 9 bases between. The CDR3 DNA reads as TGTGCCAGCAGCTTAGGGGGGCTCGCTGAAGCTTTCTTT. Translation: CASSLGGLAEAFF.

This clone was found once. V usage is TRBV7-8 and J usage is TRBJ2-7; unclear D gene. The CDR3 extends over 15 amino acids. Trimming stripped 3 bases from V and 0 bases from J, with 12 bases between. CDR1 SGHVS and CDR2 FQNEAQ come from the germline V gene. CDR3 in DNA: TGTGCCAGCAGCTTCCTAGACGGCATCTCCTACGAGCAGTACTTC. It specifies CASSFLDGISYEQYF.

The chain carries TRBV4-1 and TRBJ2-7; 8 bases map to TRBD1. The CDR3 consists of 17 residues. Trimming took 2 bases from V and 0 from J; bases not matched to a gene: 9. The germline CDR1 and CDR2 sequences are MGHRA and YSYEKL. CDR3 loop: CASSQQGGTGSSYEQYF. The CDR3 coding sequence is TGCGCCAGCAGCCAACAAGGTGGGACAGGCAGCTCCTACGAGCAGTACTTC.

Details on this clone: One end of the junction fails to match germline, which may point to a read error. This chain links TRBV10-3 with TRBJ1-1; D is ambiguous. CDR1 and CDR2 (germline): ENHRY, SYGVKD. The CDR3 spans 14 residues. CDR3 amino acids: CAIRESTQNTEAFF. The CDR3 DNA follows: TGTGCCATCAGGGAGTCGACTCAGAACACTGAAGCTTTCTTT.

This chain joins TRBV4-3 and TRBJ1-1; D is perhaps TRBD1 (5 bases). The germline V and J ends were trimmed by 4 bases and 0 bases, with 15 bases remaining between them. Germline V gene data show CDR1 as LGHNA and CDR2 as YSLEER. This CDR3 has 16 residues. DNA for the CDR3: TGCGCCAGCAGCCCCACCTGGGGACTGATGAACACTGAAGCTTTCTTT. Translation: CASSPTWGLMNTEAFF.

CDR3 loop: CASSHAGESYYGYTF. CDR3 coding DNA: TGTGCCAGCAGTCACGCGGGGGAGAGTTACTATGGCTACACCTTC. The rearrangement links TRBV6-6 to TRBJ1-2, with D possibly matching TRBD1 (5 bases). Germline V gives CDR1 MNHNY, CDR2 SVGAGI (reference sequence). This CDR3 contains 15 residues. The V end lost 5 bases, the J end lost 3 bases, and 16 bases lay between the germline ends.

This clone appeared a single time. The chain joins TRBV28 to TRBJ1-4; TRBD1 aligns across 9 bases. V shed 5 bases, J shed 2 bases, and the junction held 6 bases outside the gene matches. The length of the CDR3 is 16 residues. Germline-derived CDR1 and CDR2 are MDHEN and SYDVKM. In DNA, the CDR3 is TGTGCCAGCAGTGGGGACAGGGAAGCTACTAATGAAAAACTGTTTTTT. It encodes CASSGDREATNEKLFF.

The rearrangement links TRBV9 to TRBJ1-4, with D unresolved. The CDR3 contains 15 residues. CDR1 is SGDLS, CDR2 YYNGEE, per germline. Trimming cost V 4 bases and J 2 bases, with 12 bases left between them. The CDR3 nucleotides read TGTGCCAGCAGCCCCCAGGCTGGGACTAATGAAAAACTGTTTTTT. This encodes CASSPQAGTNEKLFF.

This clone was observed once. CDR3 amino acids: CAWEDDSGYEQYF. The CDR3 DNA follows: TGTGCCTGGGAGGACGATAGCGGCTACGAGCAGTACTTC. The V gene is TRBV30, the J gene TRBJ2-7; D perhaps matches TRBD2 (6 bases). The CDR3 loop spans 13 amino acids. The V end lost 5 bases, the J end lost 3 bases, and 14 bases lay between the germline ends. CDR1 GTSNPN and CDR2 SVGIG come from the germline V gene (reference sequence). Full variable domain (missing parts from reference TRBV30 and TRBJ2-7): SQTIHQWPATLVQPVGSPLSLECTVEGTSNPNLYWYRQAAGRGLQLLFYSVGIGQISSEVPQNLSASRPQDRQFILSSKKLLLSDSGFYLCAWEDDSGYEQYFGPGTRLTVT.

The gene calls are TRBV10-2 and TRBJ2-7; 10 bases are a match to TRBD1. The V segment lost 6 bases and the J segment 1 base; nucleotides outside the gene matches: 6. CDR3 size: 15 residues. Germline CDR1 WSHSY, CDR2 SAAADI. CDR3 bases: TGCGCCAGCAGGACAGGGGGCGCGTCTTCCTACGAGCAGTACTTC. Translating gives CASRTGGASSYEQYF.

V is TRBV6-6 and J is TRBJ2-5; 11 bases are shared with TRBD2. The end of the DNA fits TRBJ2-7 better, so the J call may be wrong. In germline, CDR1 is MNHNY, CDR2 SVGAGI (reference sequence). The CDR3 runs 14 residues. The CDR3 coding sequence is TGTGCCAGCAGTACTAGCGGGGGTTACTACGAGCAGTACTTC. This translates into CASSTSGGYYEQYF.

V gene TRBV4-1 combines with J gene TRBJ1-5; 7 bases map to TRBD1. The CDR3 is made up of 14 amino acids. The germline gives CDR1 MGHRA, CDR2 YSYEKL. Trimming removed 5 bases from V and 6 bases from J; junction bases left unmatched: 7. CDR3 sequence (DNA): TGCGCCAGCAGCGCGCACAGGGGATTTCAGCCCCAGCATTTT. Translating gives CASSAHRGFQPQHF.

The chain links TRBV25-1 to TRBJ2-7, with 8 bases fitting TRBD2. Losses at the gene ends were 1 base for V and 6 bases for J; bases not matched to a gene: 5. The CDR3 covers 14 residues. Germline values: CDR1 MGHDK, CDR2 SYGVNS. The CDR3 sequence is CASSESGSGGEQYF. The CDR3 DNA is TGTGCCAGCAGTGAATCGGGCAGCGGGGGCGAGCAGTACTTC.

The chain carries TRBV27 and TRBJ2-1, with TRBD1 matching over 7 bases. Germline trimming cut 5 bases from V and 14 bases from J; bases unmatched to any gene: 12. Looked up from germline, CDR1 is MNHEY and CDR2 is SMNVEV (reference sequence). The CDR3 loop spans 13 amino acids. The CDR3 nucleotides read TGTGCCAGCAGTATGACAGGGATAGGGAGAGAGTTCTTC. Protein product: CASSMTGIGREFF.

The chain carries TRBV30 and TRBJ1-2; D might be TRBD1 (5 bases). The germline gives CDR1 GTSNPN, CDR2 SVGIG (reference sequence). The CDR3 totals 15 residues. Trimming removed 0 bases at V and 3 bases at J, with 14 bases between. The CDR3 protein is CAWSVDEQAYYGYTF. In nucleotides, the CDR3 is TGTGCCTGGAGTGTGGATGAACAGGCCTACTATGGCTACACCTTC. Using reference TRBV30 and TRBJ1-2 for the parts outside the CDR3, the full variable domain is SQTIHQWPATLVQPVGSPLSLECTVEGTSNPNLYWYRQAAGRGLQLLFYSVGIGQISSEVPQNLSASRPQDRQFILSSKKLLLSDSGFYLCAWSVDEQAYYGYTFGSGTRLTVV.

Only a few counts were recorded for this clone. This chain uses TRBV27 with TRBJ1-2; 10 bases are shared with TRBD1. V shed 5 bases, J shed 9 bases, and the junction held 6 bases outside the gene matches. This CDR3 is 13 amino acids long. Germline V CDR1 and CDR2: MNHEY, SMNVEV (reference sequence). CDR3 residues: CASSGDRGRRYTF. Written as DNA, the CDR3 is TGTGCCAGCAGTGGGGACAGGGGCAGGCGCTACACCTTC.

This clone was counted a single time. At one of its ends the junction is not consistent with the germline gene, which may arise from a read error. The genes are TRBV9 and TRBJ1-2; 8 nucleotides match TRBD1. Per the germline V gene, CDR1 is SGDLS and CDR2 is YYNGEE. The CDR3 loop spans 14 amino acids. The CDR3 bases are TGTGCCAGCAGCGTAGCCGGGACAGGATCGAGTCGGGCCTTC. Translation gives CASSVAGTGSSRAF. The full variable domain, with the rest looked up from reference TRBV9 and TRBJ1-2, is DSGVTQTPKHLITATGQRVTLRCSPRSGDLSVYWYQQSLDQGLQFLIQYYNGEERAKGNILERFSAQQFPDLHSELNLSSLELGDSALYFCASSVAGTGSSRAFGSGTRLTVV.